This TCR beta chain was retrieved from a study of vaccination and CD4 T cells after COVID-19. To note about this clonotype: What it binds is unknown.

Described time point: late sampling 161 to 241 days after vaccination in a few convalescent patients. Treatment meaning: approximately nine-day PBMC culture with coronavirus spike peptide pools or control peptides (ViraFEST assay). Researchers used the Oncomine TCR Beta short-read assay to sequence DNA from cultured CD4+ T cells. A single record per CDR3 protein comes from TCRdb applying MiXCR to the PCR reads. The data show some 26,000 distinct CDR3 sequences, around two fifths seen once. CDR1 and CDR2 from the germline V gene are LNHDA and SQIVND (reference sequence). The CDR3 is 14 residues long. Between the trimmed V and J ends, which lost 2 bases and 0 bases, there was a span of 8 bases.

The TCR sequence derives from a human donor who had recovered from COVID-19. The V call is TRBV19, the J call TRBJ2-7; no firm D call. Sequenced here: CD4+ T cells from blood, cultured in vitro, sampled about 7 months after SARS-CoV-2 vaccination. CDR3 in amino acids: CASSISVNSYEQYF. CDR3 sequence (DNA): TGTGCCAGTAGTATATCGGTCAACTCCTACGAGCAGTACTTC.